The clone carrying this T cell receptor beta chain has only one observation. Its target is not known. Vbeta (60) and Jbeta (13) primers were used in the PCR. TCRdb's copy holds only in-frame clones and misses some; the assay was immunoSEQ multiplex PCR. Here the sample spans about 190,000 clones, over 70% being singletons. The record originates from a study of cytomegalovirus exposure and HLA in healthy donors. Findings of the study overall: 164 TCR beta chains were listed as cytomegalovirus-associated. A cluster of highly shared sequence variants was likely a sequencing artifact. Whilst most TCR sequences proved rare, a subset of public TCRs occurred across many donors. With later analysis, a missense DCLRE1C variant became linked to TCR beta V- and J-gene trimming.

The germline CDR1 and CDR2 sequences are SGDLS and YYNGEE. This CDR3 is built from 15 residues. The ends lost 4 bases at V and 3 bases at J; junction bases unmatched: 5. The sequence came from a woman aged 18-35 years in good health and CMV-seronegative. Sequencing was performed on PBMCs. The chain uses TRBV9 and TRBJ2-2; 8 bases line up with TRBD2. The CDR3 protein is CASSQRGRDTGELFF. CDR3 bases: TGTGCCAGCAGCCAGCGGGGGAGGGACACCGGGGAGCTGTTTTTT.